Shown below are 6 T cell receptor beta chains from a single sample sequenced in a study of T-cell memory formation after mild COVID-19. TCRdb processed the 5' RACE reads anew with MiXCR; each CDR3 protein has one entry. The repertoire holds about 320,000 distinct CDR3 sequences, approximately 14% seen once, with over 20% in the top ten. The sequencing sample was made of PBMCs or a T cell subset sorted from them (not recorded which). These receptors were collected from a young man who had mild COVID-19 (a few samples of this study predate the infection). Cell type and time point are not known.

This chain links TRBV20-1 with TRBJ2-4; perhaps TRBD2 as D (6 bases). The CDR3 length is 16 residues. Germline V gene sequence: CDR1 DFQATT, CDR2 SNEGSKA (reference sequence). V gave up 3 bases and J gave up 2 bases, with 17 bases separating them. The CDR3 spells CSASERRGGTKNIQYF. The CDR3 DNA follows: TGCAGTGCTAGTGAACGGCGGGGCGGGACCAAAAACATTCAGTACTTC.

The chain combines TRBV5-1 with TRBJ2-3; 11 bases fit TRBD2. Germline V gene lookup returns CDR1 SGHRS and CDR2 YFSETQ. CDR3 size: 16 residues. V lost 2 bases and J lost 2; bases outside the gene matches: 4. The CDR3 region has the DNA TGCGCCAGCAGCTTCGCGGGACTAGCGGTCACAGATACGCAGTATTTT. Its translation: CASSFAGLAVTDTQYF. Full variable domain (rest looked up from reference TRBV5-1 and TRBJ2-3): KAGVTQTPRYLIKTRGQQVTLSCSPISGHRSVSWYQQTPGQGLQFLFEYFSETQRNKGNFPGRFSGRQFSNSRSEMNVSTLELGDSALYLCASSFAGLAVTDTQYFGPGTRLTVL.

The CDR3 spells CASSLVVSSVSDTQYF. CDR3 in DNA: TGTGCCAGCAGCTTAGTTGTATCTTCGGTTAGTGATACGCAGTATTTT. This rearrangement joins TRBV11-2 to TRBJ2-3; D is uncertain. The V and J ends lost 1 base and 6 bases respectively, with 17 bases between them. Germline V gene sequence: CDR1 SGHAT, CDR2 FQNNGV. The CDR3 covers 16 residues.

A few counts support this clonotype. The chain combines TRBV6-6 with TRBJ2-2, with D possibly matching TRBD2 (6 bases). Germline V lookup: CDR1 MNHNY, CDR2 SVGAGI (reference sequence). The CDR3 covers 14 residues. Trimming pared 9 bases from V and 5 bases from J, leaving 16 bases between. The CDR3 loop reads CASCGVAGTGELFF. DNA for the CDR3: TGTGCCAGTTGCGGAGTCGCGGGGACCGGGGAGCTGTTTTTT.

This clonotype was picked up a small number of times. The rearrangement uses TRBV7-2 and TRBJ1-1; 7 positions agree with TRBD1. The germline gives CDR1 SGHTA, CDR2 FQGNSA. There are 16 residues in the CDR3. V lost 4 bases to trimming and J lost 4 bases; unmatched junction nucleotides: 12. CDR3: CASSSRTGVVSTEAFF. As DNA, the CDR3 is TGTGCCAGCAGCTCCAGAACAGGGGTGGTCAGCACTGAAGCTTTCTTT.

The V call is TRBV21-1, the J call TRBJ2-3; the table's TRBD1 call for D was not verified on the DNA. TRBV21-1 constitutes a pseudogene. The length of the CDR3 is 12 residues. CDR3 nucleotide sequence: TGTGCCAGCAGCAAAAAAAGGGGAACGCAGTATTTT. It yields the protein CASSKKRGTQYF.